Listed below are T cell receptor beta chains from one sample, sequenced in a study of CD8+ T cells in alopecia areata. Data came from immunoSEQ multiplex PCR; TCRdb stores just in-frame clones and leaves some out. The repertoire consists of around 80,000 clones, with just over 50% occurring once and the leading ten covering under 6.5%. Sequencing was done on a sample of NKG2D-high CD8+ T cells sorted from blood. The receptors stem from a human donor with alopecia areata. Each CDR3 is given with its conserved first and last residue. A D gene is named only where the DNA matches it firmly. Not all rows give a size; the values are once, few, many and, for expanded clones, a class.

v_gene,d_gene,j_gene,abundance,CDR3aa,CDR3nt
TRBV12-5,.,TRBJ2-3,.,CASGFGRRTDTQYF,TGTGCTAGTGGTTTCGGACGGCGGACAGATACGCAGTATTTT
TRBV27,TRBD1,TRBJ2-2,.,CASGQTTGANTGELFF,TGTGCCAGCGGGCAAACTACAGGGGCGAACACCGGGGAGCTGTTTTTT
TRBV14,.,TRBJ2-1,few,CASSQDNEQFF,TGTGCCAGCAGCCAGGACAATGAGCAGTTCTTC
TRBV7-2,.,TRBJ2-7,.,CASSARSYEQYF,TGTGCCAGCAGCGCACGCTCCTACGAGCAGTACTTC
TRBV4-2,.,TRBJ1-1,once,CASSQVAAGGEAFF,TGTGCCAGCAGCCAAGTGGCGGCCGGAGGTGAAGCTTTCTTT
TRBV7-3,TRBD2,TRBJ2-5,.,CASSTSGSGETQYF,TGTGCCAGCAGCACAAGTGGTAGCGGGGAGACCCAGTACTTC
TRBV30,.,TRBJ1-5,.,CAWSLQTNQPQHF,TGTGCCTGGAGTCTACAGACCAATCAGCCCCAGCATTTT
TRBV7-9,TRBD1,TRBJ1-5,.,CASSQQGSNQPQHF,TGTGCCAGCAGCCAACAGGGGAGCAATCAGCCCCAGCATTTT
TRBV30,.,TRBJ2-1,.,CAWSLPTNNEQFF,TGTGCCTGGAGTTTGCCCACTAACAATGAGCAGTTCTTC
TRBV6-5,.,TRBJ1-3,.,CASRPGVLSGNTIYF,TGTGCCAGCAGACCCGGTGTCCTCTCTGGAAACACCATATATTTT
TRBV27,.,TRBJ2-5,.,CASSFGDTGETQYF,TGTGCCAGCAGTTTTGGGGATACGGGGGAGACCCAGTACTTC
TRBV20-1,.,TRBJ2-7,.,CSVPLGGEQYF,TGCAGTGTCCCACTGGGGGGCGAGCAGTACTTC
TRBV7-9,.,TRBJ2-7,.,CASSMGGGYEQYF,TGTGCCAGCAGCATGGGTGGGGGCTACGAGCAGTACTTC
TRBV29-1,.,TRBJ1-1,few,CSVEDHGPEAFF,TGCAGCGTTGAAGATCACGGGCCTGAAGCTTTCTTT
TRBV25-1,TRBD1,TRBJ2-7,.,CASSEWDSGEQYF,TGTGCCAGCAGTGAGTGGGACAGTGGCGAGCAGTACTTC
TRBV4-1,TRBD1,TRBJ2-7,.,CASSLILGQDEQYF,TGCGCCAGCAGCCTCATACTTGGACAGGACGAGCAGTACTTC
TRBV29-1,.,TRBJ2-4,.,CSVSGERRNIQYF,TGCAGCGTTTCGGGGGAGCGTCGAAACATTCAGTACTTC
TRBV18,.,TRBJ1-4,.,CASSLGVNEKLFF,TGTGCCAGCTCGCTGGGAGTTAATGAAAAACTGTTTTTT
TRBV4-1,TRBD1,TRBJ1-1,.,CASSPWDSATGLTEAFF,TGCGCCAGCAGCCCCTGGGACAGTGCAACCGGGCTGACTGAAGCTTTCTTT
TRBV29-1,.,TRBJ2-7,.,CSARQSSYEQYF,TGCAGCGCTCGACAGAGCTCCTACGAGCAGTACTTC
TRBV28,TRBD1,TRBJ2-7,.,CASSFRQGVSGEQYF,TGTGCCAGCAGTTTTCGACAGGGGGTTTCGGGTGAGCAGTACTTC
TRBV6-5,TRBD2,TRBJ2-7,few,CASSLSGEGYEQYF,TGTGCCAGCAGCCTCTCGGGGGAGGGCTACGAGCAGTACTTC
TRBV7-9,.,TRBJ2-7,once,CASSLQGQMVYEQYF,TGTGCCAGCAGCTTACAGGGCCAGATGGTCTACGAGCAGTACTTC